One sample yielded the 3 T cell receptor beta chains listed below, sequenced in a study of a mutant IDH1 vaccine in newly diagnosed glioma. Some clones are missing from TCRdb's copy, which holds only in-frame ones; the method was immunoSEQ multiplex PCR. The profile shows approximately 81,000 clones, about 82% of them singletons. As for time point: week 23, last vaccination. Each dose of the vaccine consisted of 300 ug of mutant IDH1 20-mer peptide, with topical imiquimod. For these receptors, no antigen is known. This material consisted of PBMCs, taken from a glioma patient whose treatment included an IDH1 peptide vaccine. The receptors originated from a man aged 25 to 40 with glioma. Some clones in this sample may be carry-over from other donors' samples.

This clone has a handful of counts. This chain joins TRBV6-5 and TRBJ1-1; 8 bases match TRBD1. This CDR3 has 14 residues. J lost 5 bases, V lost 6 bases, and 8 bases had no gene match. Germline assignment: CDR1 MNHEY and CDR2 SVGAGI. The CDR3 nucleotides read TGTGCCAGCAGGTCCGACAGGGGTACAACTGAAGCTTTCTTT. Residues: CASRSDRGTTEAFF.

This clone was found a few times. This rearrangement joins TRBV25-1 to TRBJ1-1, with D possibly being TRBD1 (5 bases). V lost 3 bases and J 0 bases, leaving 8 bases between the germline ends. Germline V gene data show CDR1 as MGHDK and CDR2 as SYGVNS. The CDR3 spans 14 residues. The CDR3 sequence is CASSEGRMNTEAFF. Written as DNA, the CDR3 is TGTGCCAGCAGTGAGGGACGGATGAACACTGAAGCTTTCTTT.

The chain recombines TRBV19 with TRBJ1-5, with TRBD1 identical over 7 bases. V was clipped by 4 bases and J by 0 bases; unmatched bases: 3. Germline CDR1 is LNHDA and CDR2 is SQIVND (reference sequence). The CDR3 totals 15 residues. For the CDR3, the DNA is TGTGCCAGTAGTAGAAACAGGGGTAGCAATCAGCCCCAGCATTTT. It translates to CASSRNRGSNQPQHF.